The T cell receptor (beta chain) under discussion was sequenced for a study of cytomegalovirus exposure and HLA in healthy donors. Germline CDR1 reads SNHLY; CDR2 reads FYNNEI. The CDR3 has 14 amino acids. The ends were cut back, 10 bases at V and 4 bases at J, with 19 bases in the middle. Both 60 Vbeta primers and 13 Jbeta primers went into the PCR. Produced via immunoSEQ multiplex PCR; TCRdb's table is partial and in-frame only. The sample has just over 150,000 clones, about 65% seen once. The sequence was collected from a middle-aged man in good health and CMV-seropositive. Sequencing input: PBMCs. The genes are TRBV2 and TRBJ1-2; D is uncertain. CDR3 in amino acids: CANRRGGGSYGYTF. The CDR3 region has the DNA TGTGCCAACCGCCGGGGAGGCGGGTCCTATGGCTACACCTTC.